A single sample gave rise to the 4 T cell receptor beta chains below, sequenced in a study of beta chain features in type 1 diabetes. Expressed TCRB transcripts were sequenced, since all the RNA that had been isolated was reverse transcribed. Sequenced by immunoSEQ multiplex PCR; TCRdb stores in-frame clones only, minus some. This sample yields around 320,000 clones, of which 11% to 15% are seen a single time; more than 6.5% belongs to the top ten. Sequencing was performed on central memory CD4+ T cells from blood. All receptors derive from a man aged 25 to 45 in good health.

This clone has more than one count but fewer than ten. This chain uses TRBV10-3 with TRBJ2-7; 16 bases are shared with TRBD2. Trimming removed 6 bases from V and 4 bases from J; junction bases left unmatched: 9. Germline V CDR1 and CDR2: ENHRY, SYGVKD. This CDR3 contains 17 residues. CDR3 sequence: CAIRGTSGGARGYEQYF. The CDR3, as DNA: TGTGCCATCAGGGGGACTAGCGGGGGGGCCAGAGGATACGAGCAGTACTTC.

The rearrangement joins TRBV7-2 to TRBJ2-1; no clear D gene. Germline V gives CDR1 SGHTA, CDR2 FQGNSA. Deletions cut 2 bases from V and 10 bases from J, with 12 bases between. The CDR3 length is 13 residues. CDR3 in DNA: TGTGCCAGCAGCTTATTCCGGGCCACAGAGCAGTTCTTC. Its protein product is CASSLFRATEQFF.

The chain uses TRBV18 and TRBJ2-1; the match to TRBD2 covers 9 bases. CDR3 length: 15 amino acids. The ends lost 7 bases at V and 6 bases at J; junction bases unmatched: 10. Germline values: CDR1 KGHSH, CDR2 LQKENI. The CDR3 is CASFPLGGRANEQFF. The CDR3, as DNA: TGTGCCAGCTTCCCCCTTGGCGGGAGGGCCAATGAGCAGTTCTTC.

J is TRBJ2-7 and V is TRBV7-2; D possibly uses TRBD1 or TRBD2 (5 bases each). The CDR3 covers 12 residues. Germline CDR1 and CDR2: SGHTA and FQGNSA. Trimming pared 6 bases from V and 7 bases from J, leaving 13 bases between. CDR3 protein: CASSQPGPEQYF. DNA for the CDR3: TGTGCCAGCAGTCAACCGGGACCGGAGCAGTACTTC.